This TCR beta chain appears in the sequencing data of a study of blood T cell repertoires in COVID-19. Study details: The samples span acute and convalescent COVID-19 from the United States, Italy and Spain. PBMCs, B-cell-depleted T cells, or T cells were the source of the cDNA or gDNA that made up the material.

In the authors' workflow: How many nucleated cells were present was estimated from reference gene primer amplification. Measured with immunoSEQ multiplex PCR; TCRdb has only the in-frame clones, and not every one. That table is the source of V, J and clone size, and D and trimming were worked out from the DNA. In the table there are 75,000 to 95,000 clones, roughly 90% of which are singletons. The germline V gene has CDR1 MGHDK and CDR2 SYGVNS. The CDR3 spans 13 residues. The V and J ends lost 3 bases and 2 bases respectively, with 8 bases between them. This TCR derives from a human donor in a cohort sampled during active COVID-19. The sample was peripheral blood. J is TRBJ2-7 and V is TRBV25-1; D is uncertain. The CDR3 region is CASSEPGPYEQYF. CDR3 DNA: TGTGCCAGCAGTGAGCCAGGCCCCTACGAGCAGTACTTC.